These 4 T cell receptor beta chains were all obtained from the same sample, sequenced in a study of beta chain features in type 1 diabetes (dated by TCRdb to 2016 to 2018). Libraries were prepared through the immunoSEQ multiplex PCR assay. All of the isolated RNA was reverse transcribed with the High Capacity cDNA Reverse Transcription Kit, so expressed TCRB transcripts were sequenced. In TCRdb, the immuneACCESS table is reduced to in-frame sequences with V and J assigned. These tables do not hold every clone; where another copy was compared, an unresolved V gene accounts for under half, and the others remain unexplained. Here the sample has around 290,000 clones; roughly 8% occur a single time. The ten largest clones represent roughly 1% of the sample. Specimen: central memory CD4+ T cells from blood. The receptors were sampled from a woman in her late teens or twenties in good health.

This clone was recorded a few times. The rearrangement links TRBV30 to TRBJ2-4; weak D call: TRBD1 (6 bases). The length of the CDR3 is 14 residues. CDR1 is GTSNPN, CDR2 SVGIG, per germline (reference sequence). With 8 bases removed from V and 0 bases from J, the gap between germline ends came to 14 bases. CDR3 residues: CAREDSLAKNIQYF. The CDR3 DNA is TGTGCCAGAGAGGACAGCCTAGCCAAAAACATTCAGTACTTC.

The rearrangement uses TRBV5-1 and TRBJ2-5, with 8 bases aligning to TRBD2. CDR3 size: 16 residues. Losses at the gene ends were 4 bases for V and 4 bases for J; bases not matched to a gene: 12. Germline CDR1 and CDR2: SGHRS and YFSETQ. CDR3 residues: CASSQEVGRAGETQYF. The CDR3 DNA reads as TGCGCCAGCAGCCAAGAGGTCGGGAGGGCCGGAGAGACCCAGTACTTC.

The gene calls are TRBV11-2 and TRBJ2-3, with D maybe TRBD2 (8 bases). From germline, CDR1 is SGHAT and CDR2 FQNNGV. This CDR3 is built from 17 residues. The V end lost 1 base, the J end lost 5 bases, and 19 bases lay between the germline ends. CDR3 region: CASSLGSGTRGQDTQYF. The CDR3 nucleotides read TGTGCCAGCAGCTTAGGGTCTGGGACTAGGGGGCAAGATACGCAGTATTTT. The whole variable domain, remainder taken from reference TRBV11-2 and TRBJ2-3, is EAGVAQSPRYKIIEKRQSVAFWCNPISGHATLYWYQQILGQGPKLLIQFQNNGVVDDSQLPKDRFSAERLKGVDSTLKIQPAKLEDSAVYLCASSLGSGTRGQDTQYFGPGTRLTVL.

This clone has a handful of counts. The chain is built from TRBV5-1 and TRBJ2-1, with 8 bases fitting TRBD2. Germline V gene lookup returns CDR1 SGHRS and CDR2 YFSETQ. With V trimmed by 6 bases and J by 6 bases, 5 bases remained unmatched. The CDR3 runs to 13 residues. CDR3 in DNA: TGCGCCAGCATGGACAGCGGGAGCAATGAGCAGTTCTTC. Amino acid sequence: CASMDSGSNEQFF.